The 25 T cell receptor beta chains below come from one sample, sequenced in a study of siplizumab effects on memory and regulatory T cells. TCRdb's copy holds only in-frame clones and misses some; the assay was immunoSEQ multiplex PCR. The data hold roughly 40,000 clones, with roughly 90% observed a single time. The sample taken for sequencing was naive CD4+ T cells sorted from blood. These receptors all come from a human donor in good health.

The chain recombines TRBV11-2 with TRBJ2-7; 10 bases line up with TRBD2. CDR3 size: 15 residues. With 6 bases clipped from V and 4 bases from J, the junction kept 9 bases outside the gene matches. CDR1 is SGHAT, CDR2 FQNNGV, per germline. For the CDR3, the DNA is TGTGCCAGCAGTCAAATAGCGGGAGGCGTATACGAGCAGTACTTC. This translates into CASSQIAGGVYEQYF.

J is TRBJ1-4 and V is TRBV23-1; tentative D call: TRBD1 (5 bases). TRBV23-1 is placed among ORFs of uncertain function. The CDR3 sequence is 13 residues long. Trimming cost V 0 bases and J 10 bases, with 9 bases left between them. This chain's CDR3 is CASSQSGGGKLFF. In nucleotides, the CDR3 is TGCGCCAGCAGTCAATCGGGGGGAGGAAAACTGTTTTTT.

V is TRBV7-9 and J is TRBJ1-2; D possibly corresponds to TRBD1 (5 bases). Germline V lookup: CDR1 SEHNR, CDR2 FQNEAQ (reference sequence). V gave up 5 bases and J gave up 3 bases, with 19 bases separating them. The CDR3 runs to 16 residues. CDR3 residues: CASSPNSGQGDYGYTF. CDR3 DNA sequence: TGTGCCAGCAGCCCAAATTCTGGCCAGGGTGACTATGGCTACACCTTC. Filled out from reference TRBV7-9 and TRBJ1-2, the complete variable domain reads DTGVSQNPRHKITKRGQNVTFRCDPISEHNRLYWYRQTLGQGPEFLTYFQNEAQLEKSRLLSDRFSAERPKGSFSTLEIQRTEQGDSAMYLCASSPNSGQGDYGYTFGSGTRLTVV.

The V gene is TRBV11-2, the J gene TRBJ2-2, with D uncertain. From germline, CDR1 is SGHAT and CDR2 FQNNGV. Deletions cut 5 bases from V and 1 base from J, with 8 bases between. The CDR3 loop spans 14 amino acids. The CDR3 loop is CASSHYQNTGELFF. The CDR3 DNA sequence: TGTGCCAGCAGCCACTATCAGAACACCGGGGAGCTGTTTTTT.

The rearrangement uses TRBV5-4 and TRBJ1-2; D is uncertain. The CDR3 is 15 residues long. Trimming pared 3 bases from V and 5 bases from J, leaving 17 bases between. From germline, CDR1 is SGHNT and CDR2 YYREEE (reference sequence). This CDR3 reads CASSSQTNDGYGYTF. The CDR3 bases are TGTGCCAGCAGCTCCCAAACCAACGACGGTTATGGCTACACCTTC.

CDR3 DNA sequence: TGCAGCGTTGAAGCGGGGGGTTACGAGCAGTACTTC. It codes for CSVEAGGYEQYF. The chain recombines TRBV29-1 with TRBJ2-7; 7 nucleotides align to TRBD2. J lost 4 bases, V lost 1 base, and 1 base had no gene match. Germline V lookup: CDR1 SQVTM, CDR2 ANQGSEA. This CDR3 region has 12 residues.

This clone was observed a single time. The CDR3 loop is CASTTSYEEKLFF. The CDR3 DNA reads as TGTGCCAGCACCACTTCTTATGAGGAAAAACTGTTTTTT. The rearrangement uses TRBV7-9 and TRBJ1-4, with D unclear. Germline CDR1 is SEHNR and CDR2 is FQNEAQ (reference sequence). The CDR3 covers 13 residues. Trimming shortened V by 7 bases and J by 8 bases, and 14 bases separated the two germline ends. Full variable domain (missing parts from reference TRBV7-9 and TRBJ1-4): DTGVSQNPRHKITKRGQNVTFRCDPISEHNRLYWYRQTLGQGPEFLTYFQNEAQLEKSRLLSDRFSAERPKGSFSTLEIQRTEQGDSAMYLCASTTSYEEKLFFGSGTQLSVL.

This rearrangement joins TRBV6-6 to TRBJ2-7; D gene uncertain. CDR1 MNHNY and CDR2 SVGAGI come from the germline V gene (reference sequence). This CDR3 contains 11 residues. V lost 10 bases, J lost 0 bases, and 7 bases lay in between. CDR3 sequence reads: CATSNSYEQYF. DNA of the CDR3: TGTGCCACGTCTAACTCCTACGAGCAGTACTTC.

The V and J genes are TRBV11-2 and TRBJ2-6; a weak D match, TRBD2 (6 bases). V gave up 1 base and J gave up 0 bases, with 16 bases separating them. CDR3 length: 19 residues. CDR1 SGHAT and CDR2 FQNNGV come from the germline V gene. CDR3 bases: TGTGCCAGCAGCTTAGTTGGAGGGATCCATCGCTCTGGGGCCAACGTCCTGACTTTC. Encoded protein: CASSLVGGIHRSGANVLTF.

This sequence joins TRBV29-1 and TRBJ1-4; no clear D. CDR1 is SQVTM and CDR2 is ANQGSEA in the germline V gene. Trimming cost V 7 bases and J 4 bases, with 10 bases left between them. This CDR3 is 12 amino acids long. CDR3 in amino acids: CSATIHNEKLFF. The CDR3, as DNA: TGCAGCGCCACAATACATAATGAAAAACTGTTTTTT.

This clone was seen only a few times. V and J are TRBV6-5 and TRBJ1-5, with D unclear. Germline values: CDR1 MNHEY, CDR2 SVGAGI. The CDR3 has 15 residues. Between the trimmed V and J ends, which lost 6 bases and 1 base, there was a span of 13 bases. CDR3 coding DNA: TGTGCCAGCAGCCCCTTTGGAGGGAGCAATCAGCCCCAGCATTTT. Protein product: CASSPFGGSNQPQHF.

The chain has TRBV9 and TRBJ2-2, with TRBD1 matching 7 bases. The CDR3 covers 16 residues. Germline-derived CDR1 and CDR2 are SGDLS and YYNGEE. The trim removed 4 bases at V and 4 bases at J, leaving 10 bases unmatched. The DNA of the CDR3 is TGTGCCAGCAGCTTGACCGGGACAGAAAGCACCGGGGAGCTGTTTTTT. Translating it yields CASSLTGTESTGELFF.

V is TRBV18 and J is TRBJ2-1; D remains unclear. This CDR3 comprises 14 residues. Germline CDR1 is KGHSH and CDR2 is LQKENI. Deletions cut 0 bases from V and 4 bases from J, with 7 bases between. The CDR3 here is CASSPPSRYNEQFF. In DNA, the CDR3 is TGTGCCAGCTCACCACCTTCCAGATACAATGAGCAGTTCTTC.

The chain couples TRBV5-1 to TRBJ2-2; D remains ambiguous. CDR3 length: 14 residues. CDR1 is SGHRS and CDR2 is YFSETQ in the germline V gene. The ends were cut back, 6 bases at V and 0 bases at J, with 9 bases in the middle. The CDR3 sequence: CASTASPNTGELFF. CDR3 bases: TGCGCCAGCACCGCCTCACCGAACACCGGGGAGCTGTTTTTT.

V is TRBV7-6 and J is TRBJ2-1; 7 bases match TRBD2. Germline CDR1 SGHVS, CDR2 FNYEAQ. The CDR3 sequence is 14 residues long. The junction had 8 bases not matched to a gene; V was cut back by 6 bases and J by 6 bases. As DNA, the CDR3 is TGTGCCAGCAGAAGACTAGGCGGGAGCAATGAGCAGTTCTTC. It specifies CASRRLGGSNEQFF. Full variable domain (rest looked up from reference TRBV7-6 and TRBJ2-1): GAGVSQSPRYKVTKRGQDVALRCDPISGHVSLYWYRQALGQGPEFLTYFNYEAQQDKSGLPNDRFSAERPEGSISTLTIQRTEQRDSAMYRCASRRLGGSNEQFFGPGTRLTVL.

This clone was observed a few times. This sequence joins TRBV7-9 and TRBJ1-2, with D unresolved. Trimming removed 5 bases at V and 4 bases at J, with 11 bases between. The CDR3 runs to 13 residues. The germline gives CDR1 SEHNR, CDR2 FQNEAQ (reference sequence). CDR3 sequence (DNA): TGTGCCAGCAGCCCGGACGGAACCTATGGCTACACCTTC. Its translation is CASSPDGTYGYTF.

The chain couples TRBV5-1 to TRBJ2-7, with D uncertain. Germline lookup yields CDR1 SGHRS and CDR2 YFSETQ. V was clipped by 0 bases and J by 3 bases, with 10 bases between them. The CDR3 consists of 14 residues. The CDR3 spells CASSLVGGVYEQYF. CDR3 sequence (DNA): TGCGCCAGCAGCTTGGTAGGCGGCGTCTACGAGCAGTACTTC.

The rearrangement joins TRBV7-9 to TRBJ1-1; D might be TRBD1 (6 bases). V gave up 1 base and J gave up 1 base, with 7 bases separating them. The CDR3 loop spans 14 amino acids. Germline-derived CDR1 and CDR2 are SEHNR and FQNEAQ (reference sequence). The CDR3 DNA reads as TGTGCCAGCAGCTTAGGGGGACAGAACACTGAAGCTTTCTTT. Amino acids: CASSLGGQNTEAFF.

This clone has just one count. The gene calls are TRBV25-1 and TRBJ2-5; possible D gene TRBD1, 6 bases. This CDR3 spans 15 amino acids. V lost 2 bases and J lost 5, with 15 bases in between. The germline V gene has CDR1 MGHDK and CDR2 SYGVNS. CDR3 bases: TGTGCCAGCAGTGAACGCGACAGGCAGGGGGAGACCCAGTACTTC. As protein: CASSERDRQGETQYF.

The chain employs TRBV5-1 and TRBJ2-5; D is ambiguous. Trimming removed 2 bases from V and 1 base from J, with 6 bases in between. Germline V gene data show CDR1 as SGHRS and CDR2 as YFSETQ. The CDR3 contains 13 residues. As DNA, the CDR3 is TGCGCCAGCAGCTTCCGGACCCAAGAGACCCAGTACTTC. This codes for CASSFRTQETQYF.

The CDR3 sequence: CASSPTEFSTEAFF. The CDR3, as DNA: TGTGCCAGCTCACCTACAGAGTTTAGCACTGAAGCTTTCTTT. The J gene is TRBJ1-1, the V gene TRBV18; D is undetermined. Germline V gene lookup returns CDR1 KGHSH and CDR2 LQKENI. This CDR3 region has 14 residues. Trimming left V 3 bases short and J 4 bases short, with 12 bases between.

The chain uses TRBV6-1 and TRBJ1-3; D not resolved. The CDR3 extends over 13 amino acids. The V gene lost 8 bases and the J gene lost 2 bases, with 10 bases spanning the gap. Germline CDR1 MNHNS, CDR2 SASEGT. The CDR3: CASAIVAGNTIYF. Written as DNA, the CDR3 is TGTGCCAGCGCTATAGTCGCTGGAAACACCATATATTTT.

This chain links TRBV7-9 with TRBJ2-5, with TRBD2 matching over 13 bases. The V and J ends lost 6 bases and 5 bases, in that order; junction bases with no gene match: 15. There are 18 residues in the CDR3. Germline V gene sequence: CDR1 SEHNR, CDR2 FQNEAQ (reference sequence). The DNA for the CDR3 is TGTGCCAGCAGAGGCGGGACTAGCGGGGACATAGGGGAGGAGACCCAGTACTTC. Translating gives CASRGGTSGDIGEETQYF.

This clone was recorded only once. The rearrangement joins TRBV6-1 to TRBJ1-4, with D maybe TRBD1 (6 bases). This CDR3 spans 13 amino acids. Trimming pared 6 bases from V and 8 bases from J, leaving 13 bases between. Germline CDR1 MNHNS, CDR2 SASEGT. Here the CDR3 reads CASRTGQGEKLFF. The CDR3 DNA is TGTGCCAGCAGGACGGGACAAGGAGAAAAACTGTTTTTT.

The CDR3 is CASGTGILAGYEQYF. The CDR3 region has the DNA TGTGCTAGTGGCACGGGGATTCTAGCGGGATACGAGCAGTACTTC. The chain uses TRBV12-5 and TRBJ2-7; TRBD2 aligns across 9 bases. This CDR3 is built from 15 residues. The germline CDR1 and CDR2 sequences are LGHNT and FRNRAP. V gave up 6 bases and J gave up 4 bases; unmatched junction bases: 10.